This T cell receptor beta chain was identified in a study of T-cell reconstitution after alpha-beta-depleted transplantation in children. This clonotype was found a few times. Library preparation (for TCRbeta) was performed with unique molecular identifiers. TCRdb processed the PCR reads anew with MiXCR; each CDR3 protein has one entry. Among hundreds of thousands of distinct CDR3 sequences, 10% to 15% were seen once, and the ten largest hold around 4.1%. This clonotype was obtained from a human donor who donated a stem cell graft to a child with Fanconi anemia. The sample was PBMCs, taken from the stem cell graft.

This CDR3 is CSTGQGDYGYTF. CDR3 nucleotides: TGCAGCACTGGACAGGGGGACTATGGCTACACCTTC. This rearrangement joins TRBV20-1 to TRBJ1-2; 10 nucleotides match TRBD1. The CDR3 totals 12 residues. Germline V gene data show CDR1 as DFQATT and CDR2 as SNEGSKA (reference sequence).